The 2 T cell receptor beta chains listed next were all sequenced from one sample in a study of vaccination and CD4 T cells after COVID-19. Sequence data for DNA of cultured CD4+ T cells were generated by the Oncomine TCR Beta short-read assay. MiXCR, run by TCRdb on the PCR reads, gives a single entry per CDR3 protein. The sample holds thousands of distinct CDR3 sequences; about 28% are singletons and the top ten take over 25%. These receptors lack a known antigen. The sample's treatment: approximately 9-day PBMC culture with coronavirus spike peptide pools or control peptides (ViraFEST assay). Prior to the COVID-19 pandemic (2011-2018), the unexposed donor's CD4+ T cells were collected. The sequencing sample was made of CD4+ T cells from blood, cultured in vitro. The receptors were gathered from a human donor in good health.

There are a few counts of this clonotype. The CDR3 sequence: CSARVPGDGGYEQYF. CDR3 DNA: TGCAGTGCTAGAGTCCCAGGGGACGGAGGGTACGAGCAGTACTTC. This chain connects TRBV20-1 to TRBJ2-7; either TRBD1 or TRBD2 may supply D (6 bases each). CDR1 is DFQATT and CDR2 is SNEGSKA in the germline V gene (reference sequence). Trimming pared 1 base from V and 4 bases from J, leaving 17 bases between. The CDR3 is 15 amino acids.

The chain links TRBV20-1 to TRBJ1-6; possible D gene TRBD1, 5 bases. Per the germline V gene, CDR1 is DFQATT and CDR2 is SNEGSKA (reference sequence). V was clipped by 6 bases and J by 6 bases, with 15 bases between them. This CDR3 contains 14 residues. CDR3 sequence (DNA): TGCAGTGCCAAAAGGGACCCATTTAATTCACCCCTCCACTTT. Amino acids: CSAKRDPFNSPLHF.